This passage covers 21 T cell receptor beta chains from one sample sequenced in a study of cytomegalovirus exposure and HLA in healthy donors. Profiled with immunoSEQ multiplex PCR; TCRdb holds only in-frame clones, not every one. The repertoire holds a few hundred thousand clones, with around 80% as singletons. Sequencing was done on a sample of PBMCs. These receptor sequences come from a woman under 40 in good health and CMV-seropositive.

Details on this clone: Other DNA sequences from this sample encode an identical CDR3 as well. This chain connects TRBV27 to TRBJ2-2; D not resolved. Germline values: CDR1 MNHEY, CDR2 SMNVEV (reference sequence). Trimming left V 5 bases short and J 2 bases short, with 3 bases between. The CDR3 sequence is 12 residues long. CDR3 DNA: TGTGCCAGCAGTCCAAACACCGGGGAGCTGTTTTTT. It encodes CASSPNTGELFF.

The chain combines TRBV30 with TRBJ1-1; D is ambiguous. The CDR3 spans 13 residues. CDR1 and CDR2 from the germline V gene are GTSNPN and SVGIG (reference sequence). The V and J ends lost 4 bases and 1 base respectively, with 10 bases between them. The CDR3 bases are TGTGCCTGGACTGCCCACCAGAACACTGAAGCTTTCTTT. Residues: CAWTAHQNTEAFF. Full variable domain (rest looked up from reference TRBV30 and TRBJ1-1): SQTIHQWPATLVQPVGSPLSLECTVEGTSNPNLYWYRQAAGRGLQLLFYSVGIGQISSEVPQNLSASRPQDRQFILSSKKLLLSDSGFYLCAWTAHQNTEAFFGQGTRLTVV.

This clone turned up a few times. The V and J genes are TRBV15 and TRBJ1-2; 10 bases fit TRBD1. V dropped 2 bases and J dropped 5; count of bases not matched to a gene: 5. There are 15 residues in the CDR3. Germline CDR1 reads LNHNV; CDR2 reads YYDKDF (reference sequence). DNA for the CDR3: TGTGCCACCAGCAGATGGGACAGGGGAGGTTATGGCTACACCTTC. This sequence encodes CATSRWDRGGYGYTF.

The chain joins TRBV21-1 to TRBJ2-7; TRBD1, the table's D call, was not compared with the DNA. TRBV21-1 is tagged as a pseudogene. The CDR3 extends over 13 amino acids. The DNA for the CDR3 is TGTGCCAGCATTTCGACAGGGACCTACGAGCAGTACTTC. Protein product: CASISTGTYEQYF.

The V call is TRBV6-1, the J call TRBJ1-2, with D hard to call. CDR1 is MNHNS and CDR2 is SASEGT in the germline V gene. This CDR3 has 14 amino acids. Trimming took 6 bases from V and 1 from J, leaving 12 bases between them. CDR3 bases: TGTGCCAGCAGCGGTCTGCCGATTAACTATGGCTACACCTTC. Translating gives CASSGLPINYGYTF.

V gene TRBV27 combines with J gene TRBJ2-1; TRBD2 aligns across 8 bases. Looked up from germline, CDR1 is MNHEY and CDR2 is SMNVEV (reference sequence). Germline trimming cut 5 bases from V and 0 bases from J; bases unmatched to any gene: 3. CDR3 length: 15 amino acids. For the CDR3, the DNA is TGTGCCAGCAGTGGTGGGACTAGCTCCTACAATGAGCAGTTCTTC. Amino acids: CASSGGTSSYNEQFF.

V usage is TRBV4-1 and J usage is TRBJ2-3; 8 bases align to TRBD2. The CDR3 consists of 17 residues. V lost 4 bases and J lost 2; bases outside the gene matches: 11. Germline CDR1 is MGHRA and CDR2 is YSYEKL. The CDR3, as DNA: TGCGCCAGCAGCCCAGGCGTAGCGGGGATGGTCACAGATACGCAGTATTTT. Amino acid sequence: CASSPGVAGMVTDTQYF.

The chain has TRBV9 and TRBJ2-5, with 13 bases that match TRBD2. This CDR3 is built from 15 residues. Germline V gives CDR1 SGDLS, CDR2 YYNGEE. Trimming took 0 bases from V and 5 from J; bases not matched to a gene: 1. The CDR3 loop reads CASSVGLAGGETQYF. In nucleotides, the CDR3 is TGTGCCAGCAGCGTAGGACTAGCGGGAGGTGAGACCCAGTACTTC.

This clone was observed many times. The V call is TRBV6-5, the J call TRBJ2-1, with TRBD2 identical over 9 bases. V trimming: 6 bases; J trimming: 2 bases; junction bases outside the gene matches: 5. Germline V gives CDR1 MNHEY, CDR2 SVGAGI. The CDR3 runs to 15 residues. CDR3: CASRLTSGPYNEQFF. In nucleotides, the CDR3 is TGTGCCAGCAGACTCACTAGCGGGCCCTACAATGAGCAGTTCTTC.

For the CDR3, the DNA is TGTGCCAGCAGCGTTGGACAGGGGGCGCTGAATGAAAAACTGTTTTTT. Protein product: CASSVGQGALNEKLFF. V and J are TRBV9 and TRBJ1-4; TRBD1 agrees at 11 bases. Germline-derived CDR1 and CDR2 are SGDLS and YYNGEE. The CDR3 has 16 residues. V lost 2 bases and J lost 5; bases outside the gene matches: 5.

This chain links TRBV30 with TRBJ2-3; D possibly corresponds to TRBD1 (5 bases). Germline V gives CDR1 GTSNPN, CDR2 SVGIG (reference sequence). Between the trimmed V and J ends, which lost 4 bases and 0 bases, there was a span of 11 bases. The CDR3 is made up of 14 amino acids. The CDR3 DNA sequence: TGTGCCTGGAACCCGGACATGAGCACAGATACGCAGTATTTT. This codes for CAWNPDMSTDTQYF.

The CDR3: CASSLLGSYGYTF. The DNA of the CDR3 is TGTGCCAGCAGTTTATTGGGCAGCTATGGCTACACCTTC. The chain has TRBV27 and TRBJ1-2; D unresolved. V lost 1 base and J lost 4, with 7 bases in between. There are 13 residues in the CDR3. Germline CDR1 and CDR2: MNHEY and SMNVEV (reference sequence).

V and J are TRBV4-1 and TRBJ2-4; 10 bases fit TRBD2. This CDR3 spans 19 amino acids. Losses at the gene ends were 3 bases for V and 0 bases for J; bases not matched to a gene: 11. Germline V lookup: CDR1 MGHRA, CDR2 YSYEKL. The CDR3 DNA follows: TGCGCCAGCAGCCATGGACTAGCGGAAGGTGGCCTAGCCAAAAACATTCAGTACTTC. Translation: CASSHGLAEGGLAKNIQYF.

This clone appeared a single time. The rearrangement links TRBV2 to TRBJ2-5, with D perhaps matching TRBD2 (5 bases). The CDR3 loop spans 12 amino acids. V lost 8 bases to trimming and J lost 4 bases, with 11 bases between them. Germline V gene sequence: CDR1 SNHLY, CDR2 FYNNEI. The CDR3 DNA reads as TGTGCCAGCGGGAGTTTAAGAGAGACCCAGTACTTC. This gives the protein CASGSLRETQYF.

This clone was seen a single time. This chain links TRBV10-3 with TRBJ2-3; D possibly corresponds to TRBD2 (6 bases). Trimming removed 9 bases at V and 0 bases at J, with 13 bases between. Germline V gene data show CDR1 as ENHRY and CDR2 as SYGVKD. This CDR3 contains 14 residues. CDR3 residues: CAITGGTSTDTQYF. The DNA of the CDR3 is TGTGCCATAACCGGCGGGACTAGCACAGATACGCAGTATTTT.

The chain employs TRBV11-3 and TRBJ1-2; D is uncertain. The CDR3 has 15 residues. Germline V gene sequence: CDR1 SGHNT, CDR2 YENEEA. Deletions cut 0 bases from V and 4 bases from J, with 12 bases between. The CDR3 sequence: CASSLDRGRAYGYTF. The CDR3 nucleotides are TGTGCCAGCAGCTTAGATCGAGGTAGAGCCTATGGCTACACCTTC.

V and J are TRBV6-1 and TRBJ1-2; D unresolved. There are 13 residues in the CDR3. Germline CDR1 MNHNS, CDR2 SASEGT. The V and J ends lost 4 bases and 0 bases respectively, with 6 bases between them. CDR3 amino acids: CASSVTANYGYTF. The CDR3 region has the DNA TGTGCCAGCAGTGTGACGGCTAACTATGGCTACACCTTC.

The gene calls are TRBV11-3 and TRBJ2-1; perhaps D is TRBD1 or TRBD2 (5 bases each). Germline CDR1 reads SGHNT; CDR2 reads YENEEA. V lost 3 bases to trimming and J lost 0 bases, with 9 bases between them. This CDR3 is built from 15 residues. In DNA form, the CDR3 reads TGTGCCAGCAGCTTCGGGGACCTCTCCTACAATGAGCAGTTCTTC. It codes for CASSFGDLSYNEQFF.

The chain couples TRBV29-1 to TRBJ2-1, with D possibly called TRBD1 or TRBD2 (5 bases each). Per the germline V gene, CDR1 is SQVTM and CDR2 is ANQGSEA. With 4 bases removed from V and 8 bases from J, the gap between germline ends came to 15 bases. The CDR3 is 13 residues long. As DNA, the CDR3 is TGCAGCGTTGCCCCGAGGGGTGGGCATGAGCAGTTCTTC. Its translation is CSVAPRGGHEQFF.

The CDR3 spells CASSLFGMNTEAFF. CDR3 sequence (DNA): TGTGCCAGCAGTCTATTTGGAATGAACACTGAAGCTTTCTTT. The chain has TRBV6-5 and TRBJ1-1; D is ambiguous. The V gene lost 5 bases and the J gene lost 0 bases, with 10 bases spanning the gap. Germline loops: CDR1 MNHEY, CDR2 SVGAGI. CDR3 length equals 14 residues.

CDR3 sequence reads: CASSLSASGMDEQFF. CDR3 nucleotides: TGTGCCAGCAGTTTATCGGCTAGCGGGATGGATGAGCAGTTCTTC. The V call is TRBV27, the J call TRBJ2-1; TRBD2 aligns across 9 bases. This CDR3 region has 15 residues. Trimming took 0 bases from V and 8 from J; bases not matched to a gene: 5. The germline CDR1 and CDR2 sequences are MNHEY and SMNVEV (reference sequence).